The T cell receptor beta chain described here comes from a study of T-cell memory formation after mild COVID-19. Using its own MiXCR run on the 5' RACE reads, TCRdb lists one record per CDR3 protein. The table shows 290,000 or so distinct CDR3 sequences, with roughly a fifth occurring only once. CDR1 is SGHRS and CDR2 is YFSETQ in the germline V gene. The CDR3 has 16 amino acids. V shed 0 bases and J shed 0 bases, with 9 bases lying between them. The receptor's source is a man younger than 35 who had mild COVID-19 (a few samples of this study predate the infection). Cell type and time point are not known. The sequenced sample consisted of PBMCs or a T cell subset sorted from them (not recorded which). The gene calls are TRBV5-1 and TRBJ2-2, with D maybe TRBD2 (5 bases). The CDR3 nucleotides read TGCGCCAGCAGCTTGGGGGAGAGCGCGAACACCGGGGAGCTGTTTTTT. Translation gives CASSLGESANTGELFF.